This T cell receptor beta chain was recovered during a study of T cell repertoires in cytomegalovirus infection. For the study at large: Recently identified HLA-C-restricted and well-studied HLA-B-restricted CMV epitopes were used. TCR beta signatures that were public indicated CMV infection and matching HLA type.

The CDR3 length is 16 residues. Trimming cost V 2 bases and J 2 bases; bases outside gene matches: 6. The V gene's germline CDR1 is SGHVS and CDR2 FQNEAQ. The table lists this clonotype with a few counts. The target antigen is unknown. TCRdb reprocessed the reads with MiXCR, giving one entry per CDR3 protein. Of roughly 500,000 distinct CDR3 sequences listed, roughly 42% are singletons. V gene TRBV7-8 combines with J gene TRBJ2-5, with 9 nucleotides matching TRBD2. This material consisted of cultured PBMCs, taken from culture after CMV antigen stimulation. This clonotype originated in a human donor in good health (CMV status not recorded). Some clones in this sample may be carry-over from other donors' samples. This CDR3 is CASSLRRLAGQETQYF. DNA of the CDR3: TGTGCCAGCAGCTTAAGGCGGCTAGCGGGACAAGAGACCCAGTACTTC.